Listed below are T cell receptor beta chains from one sample, sequenced in a study of blood T cell repertoires in COVID-19. Assay used: immunoSEQ multiplex PCR; TCRdb lists only in-frame clones, some missing. The sample holds over 150,000 clones, over 75% seen once. Sequenced input: PBMCs or T cells enriched from blood (not recorded which). Receptors originate from a woman between 50 and 59 years old who had recovered from COVID-19. Both conserved end residues are part of each CDR3. Fields, in order: clone size, V gene, J gene, D gene, CDR3 length, CDR3 protein, CDR3 DNA. The D gene is left open where the match is weak. Clone size appears in some rows only: once, few, many, or a class for an expanded clone.

clone_size: NA; v_call: TRBV2; j_call: TRBJ2-7; d_call: TRBD1; cdr3_length: 14; cdr3_aa: CASRGQGVSYEQYF; cdr3_nt: TGTGCCAGCAGGGGACAGGGGGTATCCTACGAGCAGTACTTC
clone_size: NA; v_call: TRBV21-1; j_call: TRBJ2-7; d_call: NA; cdr3_length: 15; cdr3_aa: CASSKRRDKSYEQYF; cdr3_nt: TGTGCCAGCAGCAAGCGACGGGACAAATCCTACGAGCAGTACTTC
clone_size: NA; v_call: TRBV7-9; j_call: TRBJ1-1; d_call: NA; cdr3_length: 14; cdr3_aa: CASSSGQLNTEAFF; cdr3_nt: TGTGCCAGCAGCTCGGGACAACTGAACACTGAAGCTTTCTTT
clone_size: few; v_call: TRBV6-1; j_call: TRBJ1-1; d_call: NA; cdr3_length: 14; cdr3_aa: CASSEVRGGAEAFF; cdr3_nt: TGTGCCAGCAGTGAAGTGAGAGGGGGGGCTGAAGCTTTCTTT
clone_size: NA; v_call: TRBV6-4; j_call: TRBJ2-1; d_call: TRBD2; cdr3_length: 16; cdr3_aa: CASSDSTSGTYNEQFF; cdr3_nt: TGTGCCAGCAGTGACTCGACTAGCGGAACCTACAATGAGCAGTTCTTC
clone_size: NA; v_call: TRBV24-1; j_call: TRBJ2-1; d_call: NA; cdr3_length: 20; cdr3_aa: CATSHPTFGNSGSSYNEQFF; cdr3_nt: TGTGCCACCAGTCATCCAACCTTCGGGAATAGCGGAAGCTCCTACAATGAGCAGTTCTTC
clone_size: NA; v_call: TRBV7-9; j_call: TRBJ2-5; d_call: NA; cdr3_length: 15; cdr3_aa: CASSWGSGPGGPQYF; cdr3_nt: TGTGCCAGCAGCTGGGGTTCAGGCCCAGGAGGGCCCCAGTACTTC
clone_size: NA; v_call: TRBV27; j_call: TRBJ2-7; d_call: TRBD2; cdr3_length: 17; cdr3_aa: CASSTSGRVPSLGEQYF; cdr3_nt: TGTGCCAGCTCAACTAGCGGGAGGGTCCCCTCGCTGGGGGAGCAGTACTTC
clone_size: NA; v_call: TRBV9; j_call: TRBJ2-7; d_call: TRBD1; cdr3_length: 14; cdr3_aa: CASSSGTGGYEQYF; cdr3_nt: TGTGCCAGCAGCTCCGGGACAGGGGGCTACGAGCAGTACTTC
clone_size: few; v_call: TRBV5-1; j_call: TRBJ1-3; d_call: NA; cdr3_length: 14; cdr3_aa: CASSFAGIGNTIYF; cdr3_nt: TGCGCCAGCAGCTTCGCAGGGATAGGAAACACCATATATTTT
clone_size: NA; v_call: TRBV5-1; j_call: TRBJ2-7; d_call: TRBD1; cdr3_length: 13; cdr3_aa: CASSTRTGTEQYF; cdr3_nt: TGCGCCAGCAGCACCCGGACAGGGACCGAGCAGTACTTC
clone_size: NA; v_call: TRBV11-3; j_call: TRBJ1-1; d_call: NA; cdr3_length: 16; cdr3_aa: CASSVRQVVRTTEAFF; cdr3_nt: TGTGCCAGCAGCGTCCGACAGGTGGTAAGAACCACTGAAGCTTTCTTT
clone_size: few; v_call: TRBV18; j_call: TRBJ2-1; d_call: NA; cdr3_length: 16; cdr3_aa: CASSLGANQLYNEQFF; cdr3_nt: TGTGCCAGCTCACTAGGAGCCAACCAACTATACAATGAGCAGTTCTTC
clone_size: NA; v_call: TRBV18; j_call: TRBJ1-4; d_call: TRBD1; cdr3_length: 15; cdr3_aa: CASSTSGQGDEKLFF; cdr3_nt: TGTGCCAGCTCCACCAGTGGACAGGGTGATGAAAAACTGTTTTTT
clone_size: NA; v_call: TRBV7-3; j_call: TRBJ1-1; d_call: NA; cdr3_length: 13; cdr3_aa: CASSLRRETEAFF; cdr3_nt: TGTGCCAGCAGCTTAAGGCGGGAAACTGAAGCTTTCTTT
clone_size: NA; v_call: TRBV30; j_call: TRBJ2-7; d_call: TRBD2; cdr3_length: 18; cdr3_aa: CAWSPGPLIAGGSYEQYF; cdr3_nt: TGTGCCTGGAGCCCAGGCCCCCTCATAGCGGGAGGGTCCTACGAGCAGTACTTC
clone_size: NA; v_call: TRBV5-4; j_call: TRBJ2-7; d_call: NA; cdr3_length: 14; cdr3_aa: CASSRRDKSYEQYF; cdr3_nt: TGTGCCAGCAGCCGACGGGACAAATCCTACGAGCAGTACTTC
clone_size: NA; v_call: TRBV6-5; j_call: TRBJ2-7; d_call: NA; cdr3_length: 14; cdr3_aa: CASSLSYRVGEQYF; cdr3_nt: TGTGCCAGCAGTTTATCCTACAGGGTTGGGGAGCAGTACTTC
clone_size: NA; v_call: TRBV5-5; j_call: TRBJ2-5; d_call: NA; cdr3_length: 14; cdr3_aa: CASSFQGGGETQYF; cdr3_nt: TGTGCCAGCAGCTTCCAAGGGGGAGGGGAGACCCAGTACTTC
clone_size: NA; v_call: TRBV11-3; j_call: TRBJ2-7; d_call: TRBD2; cdr3_length: 12; cdr3_aa: CASSLVGGEQYF; cdr3_nt: TGTGCCAGCAGCTTAGTCGGGGGGGAGCAGTACTTC
clone_size: once; v_call: TRBV5-1; j_call: TRBJ2-2; d_call: TRBD2; cdr3_length: 15; cdr3_aa: CASTEVAGVAGELFF; cdr3_nt: TGCGCCAGCACGGAAGTAGCGGGAGTCGCCGGGGAGCTGTTTTTT
clone_size: NA; v_call: TRBV24-1; j_call: TRBJ2-2; d_call: TRBD2; cdr3_length: 15; cdr3_aa: CATSDPSGITGELFF; cdr3_nt: TGTGCCACCAGTGATCCGAGCGGGATCACCGGGGAGCTGTTTTTT
clone_size: NA; v_call: TRBV4-2; j_call: TRBJ1-6; d_call: NA; cdr3_length: 15; cdr3_aa: CASSQGEVYNSPLHF; cdr3_nt: TGTGCCAGCAGCCAAGGGGAGGTTTATAATTCACCCCTCCACTTT
clone_size: NA; v_call: TRBV18; j_call: TRBJ1-2; d_call: NA; cdr3_length: 14; cdr3_aa: CASSPPTQGWGYTF; cdr3_nt: TGTGCCAGCTCACCACCAACGCAGGGTTGGGGCTACACCTTC
clone_size: NA; v_call: TRBV7-2; j_call: TRBJ2-5; d_call: TRBD1; cdr3_length: 15; cdr3_aa: CASSFQGALLETQYF; cdr3_nt: TGTGCCAGCAGCTTTCAGGGGGCGCTGCTAGAGACCCAGTACTTC
clone_size: NA; v_call: TRBV1; j_call: TRBJ1-6; d_call: NA; cdr3_length: 16; cdr3_aa: CTSSQELAGENSPLHF; cdr3_nt: TGCACCAGCAGCCAAGAACTTGCCGGAGAGAATTCACCCCTCCACTTT
clone_size: NA; v_call: TRBV9; j_call: TRBJ2-3; d_call: NA; cdr3_length: 12; cdr3_aa: CASSAISDTQYF; cdr3_nt: TGTGCCAGCAGCGCAATTTCAGATACGCAGTATTTT
clone_size: NA; v_call: TRBV6-5; j_call: TRBJ2-3; d_call: TRBD1; cdr3_length: 14; cdr3_aa: CASNRDRGSDTQYF; cdr3_nt: TGTGCCAGCAACCGGGACAGGGGTTCAGATACGCAGTATTTT
clone_size: NA; v_call: TRBV4-3; j_call: TRBJ1-2; d_call: NA; cdr3_length: 17; cdr3_aa: CASSQETDRARVYGYTF; cdr3_nt: TGCGCCAGCAGCCAAGAAACAGATAGGGCCAGGGTCTATGGCTACACCTTC
clone_size: NA; v_call: TRBV7-2; j_call: TRBJ2-1; d_call: NA; cdr3_length: 16; cdr3_aa: CASSSIAVGVYNEQFF; cdr3_nt: TGTGCCAGCAGCTCTATAGCGGTGGGGGTGTACAATGAGCAGTTCTTC
clone_size: NA; v_call: TRBV7-9; j_call: TRBJ2-7; d_call: TRBD1; cdr3_length: 14; cdr3_aa: CASSRGTGSYEQYF; cdr3_nt: TGTGCCAGCAGCCGAGGGACAGGTAGCTACGAGCAGTACTTC
clone_size: once; v_call: TRBV7-9; j_call: TRBJ1-2; d_call: NA; cdr3_length: 13; cdr3_aa: CASSLGTAGGYTF; cdr3_nt: TGTGCCAGCAGCTTAGGGACGGCGGGAGGCTACACCTTC
clone_size: NA; v_call: TRBV5-1; j_call: TRBJ2-5; d_call: TRBD1; cdr3_length: 16; cdr3_aa: CASSLAGQGGQETQYF; cdr3_nt: TGCGCCAGCAGCTTGGCAGGACAGGGGGGGCAAGAGACCCAGTACTTC
clone_size: once; v_call: TRBV18; j_call: TRBJ2-7; d_call: TRBD2; cdr3_length: 15; cdr3_aa: CASSRLAGGSYEQYF; cdr3_nt: TGTGCCAGCTCACGTCTGGCGGGGGGTTCCTACGAGCAGTACTTC
clone_size: NA; v_call: TRBV19; j_call: TRBJ1-4; d_call: NA; cdr3_length: 17; cdr3_aa: CASSIESVPSTNEKLFF; cdr3_nt: TGTGCCAGTAGTATAGAGTCCGTTCCCTCAACTAATGAAAAACTGTTTTTT
clone_size: NA; v_call: TRBV14; j_call: TRBJ1-6; d_call: TRBD1; cdr3_length: 14; cdr3_aa: CASSPGQGNSPLHF; cdr3_nt: TGTGCCAGCAGCCCTGGACAGGGAAATTCACCCCTCCACTTT
clone_size: NA; v_call: TRBV6-1; j_call: TRBJ1-2; d_call: NA; cdr3_length: 15; cdr3_aa: CASSELVRGLGGYTF; cdr3_nt: TGTGCCAGCAGTGAATTGGTCAGGGGTTTAGGTGGCTACACCTTC
clone_size: NA; v_call: TRBV9; j_call: TRBJ2-3; d_call: TRBD2; cdr3_length: 17; cdr3_aa: CASSVGLAEYGTDTQYF; cdr3_nt: TGTGCCAGCAGCGTGGGACTAGCGGAATACGGCACAGATACGCAGTATTTT
clone_size: NA; v_call: TRBV29-1; j_call: TRBJ1-6; d_call: NA; cdr3_length: 13; cdr3_aa: CSVAGGPNSPLHF; cdr3_nt: TGCAGCGTAGCCGGTGGGCCAAATTCACCCCTCCACTTT
clone_size: NA; v_call: TRBV2; j_call: TRBJ1-4; d_call: NA; cdr3_length: 13; cdr3_aa: CASSGGKNEKLFF; cdr3_nt: TGTGCCAGCAGTGGAGGGAAGAATGAAAAACTGTTTTTT
clone_size: NA; v_call: TRBV30; j_call: TRBJ1-1; d_call: NA; cdr3_length: 14; cdr3_aa: CAWRGQGPNTEAFF; cdr3_nt: TGTGCCTGGAGGGGCCAGGGGCCGAACACTGAAGCTTTCTTT
clone_size: once; v_call: TRBV5-8; j_call: TRBJ1-1; d_call: NA; cdr3_length: 17; cdr3_aa: CASSFRTGLGTDTEAFF; cdr3_nt: TGTGCCAGCAGCTTCCGCACAGGGTTAGGGACGGACACTGAAGCTTTCTTT
clone_size: NA; v_call: TRBV7-9; j_call: TRBJ1-6; d_call: TRBD1; cdr3_length: 16; cdr3_aa: CASSITGGSYNSPLHF; cdr3_nt: TGTGCCAGCAGCATTACAGGGGGCTCCTATAATTCACCCCTCCACTTT
clone_size: NA; v_call: TRBV20-1; j_call: TRBJ2-1; d_call: NA; cdr3_length: 14; cdr3_aa: CSASAGSGYNEQFF; cdr3_nt: TGCAGTGCTAGTGCGGGGAGCGGATACAATGAGCAGTTCTTC
clone_size: NA; v_call: TRBV7-2; j_call: TRBJ1-2; d_call: NA; cdr3_length: 14; cdr3_aa: CASSLDTGTSGYTF; cdr3_nt: TGTGCCAGCAGCTTAGATACAGGGACGAGTGGCTACACCTTC
clone_size: NA; v_call: TRBV19; j_call: TRBJ1-3; d_call: NA; cdr3_length: 15; cdr3_aa: CASSRQAYNGNTIYF; cdr3_nt: TGTGCCAGTAGTCGACAGGCTTACAATGGAAACACCATATATTTT
clone_size: NA; v_call: TRBV12-5; j_call: TRBJ2-7; d_call: TRBD2; cdr3_length: 15; cdr3_aa: CASRPRRGSSYEQYF; cdr3_nt: TGTGCTAGTCGCCCTCGGCGGGGGAGCTCCTACGAGCAGTACTTC
clone_size: NA; v_call: TRBV7-2; j_call: TRBJ1-2; d_call: TRBD1; cdr3_length: 14; cdr3_aa: CASSLPGTGNGYTF; cdr3_nt: TGTGCCAGCAGCTTGCCCGGGACAGGGAATGGCTACACCTTC
clone_size: NA; v_call: TRBV19; j_call: TRBJ1-2; d_call: NA; cdr3_length: 13; cdr3_aa: CASSGRENYGYTF; cdr3_nt: TGTGCCAGTAGTGGGAGGGAGAACTATGGCTACACCTTC
clone_size: NA; v_call: TRBV20-1; j_call: TRBJ2-5; d_call: TRBD2; cdr3_length: 14; cdr3_aa: CSASGGTSRQTQYF; cdr3_nt: TGCAGTGCTAGTGGGGGGACTAGTAGACAGACCCAGTACTTC
clone_size: NA; v_call: TRBV4-1; j_call: TRBJ2-2; d_call: TRBD2; cdr3_length: 17; cdr3_aa: CASSQDLSGSLTGELFF; cdr3_nt: TGCGCCAGCAGCCAAGATCTCAGCGGGAGTTTGACCGGGGAGCTGTTTTTT
clone_size: NA; v_call: TRBV28; j_call: TRBJ1-1; d_call: TRBD1; cdr3_length: 13; cdr3_aa: CASITGGGTEAFF; cdr3_nt: TGTGCCAGCATAACAGGGGGAGGGACTGAAGCTTTCTTT
clone_size: NA; v_call: TRBV7-9; j_call: TRBJ2-1; d_call: TRBD2; cdr3_length: 14; cdr3_aa: CASTNLAGGNEQFF; cdr3_nt: TGTGCCAGCACCAACCTAGCGGGGGGTAATGAGCAGTTCTTC
clone_size: NA; v_call: TRBV30; j_call: TRBJ2-4; d_call: NA; cdr3_length: 16; cdr3_aa: CAWGGVGDLAKNIQYF; cdr3_nt: TGTGCCTGGGGTGGGGTCGGGGATTTAGCCAAAAACATTCAGTACTTC
clone_size: NA; v_call: TRBV19; j_call: TRBJ1-2; d_call: NA; cdr3_length: 15; cdr3_aa: CASSIRGNSNYGYTF; cdr3_nt: TGTGCCAGTAGTATCAGAGGAAATTCTAACTATGGCTACACCTTC
clone_size: few; v_call: TRBV7-9; j_call: TRBJ1-5; d_call: TRBD1; cdr3_length: 13; cdr3_aa: CASSDRVNQPQHF; cdr3_nt: TGTGCCAGCAGCGACAGGGTTAATCAGCCCCAGCATTTT
clone_size: NA; v_call: TRBV7-8; j_call: TRBJ1-6; d_call: TRBD1; cdr3_length: 16; cdr3_aa: CASSLNTGVGNSPLHF; cdr3_nt: TGTGCCAGCAGCCTCAACACAGGGGTAGGCAATTCACCCCTCCACTTT
clone_size: NA; v_call: TRBV7-2; j_call: TRBJ2-5; d_call: TRBD2; cdr3_length: 14; cdr3_aa: CASSPSGVQETQYF; cdr3_nt: TGTGCCAGCAGCCCCAGCGGGGTCCAAGAGACCCAGTACTTC
clone_size: NA; v_call: TRBV10-1; j_call: TRBJ2-7; d_call: TRBD1; cdr3_length: 17; cdr3_aa: CASSDLPPRDRGHWQYF; cdr3_nt: TGCGCCAGCAGCGATCTACCCCCCCGGGACAGGGGGCATTGGCAGTACTTC
clone_size: NA; v_call: TRBV7-3; j_call: TRBJ2-1; d_call: TRBD2; cdr3_length: 16; cdr3_aa: CASSPRRLAGVDEQFF; cdr3_nt: TGTGCCAGCAGCCCCCGCCGACTAGCGGGAGTGGATGAGCAGTTCTTC